One and the same sample provided the 24 T cell receptor beta chains below, sequenced in a study of shared clonotypes between healthy human individuals. TCRdb keeps only in-frame clones here, not all; method: immunoSEQ multiplex PCR. Seen here are about 2 million clones, roughly 94% observed once, and the top ten hold more than 0.1%. Sequencing was done on a sample of naive CD4+ T cells sorted from blood. Regarding subset: CD45RA+ positively selected. These receptors all come from a man aged 18 to 29 in good health.

The chain employs TRBV7-2 and TRBJ1-2; 7 bases are a match to TRBD1. There are 15 residues in the CDR3. After removal of 4 bases from V and 4 bases from J, the junction contained 9 bases not matched to a gene. Germline V gene data show CDR1 as SGHTA and CDR2 as FQGNSA. The CDR3 loop reads CASSSQGLGSYGYTF. The CDR3 coding sequence is TGTGCCAGCAGCTCACAGGGGTTAGGGTCCTATGGCTACACCTTC. The full variable domain, with the rest looked up from reference TRBV7-2 and TRBJ1-2, is GAGVSQSPSNKVTEKGKDVELRCDPISGHTALYWYRQSLGQGLEFLIYFQGNSAPDKSGLPSDRFSAERTGGSVSTLTIQRTQQEDSAVYLCASSSQGLGSYGYTFGSGTRLTVV.

The chain employs TRBV18 and TRBJ1-1; no clear D. This CDR3 spans 14 amino acids. The ends were cut back, 3 bases at V and 6 bases at J, with 14 bases in the middle. CDR1 and CDR2 from the germline V gene are KGHSH and LQKENI. The CDR3 sequence is CASSPPDSVAEAFF. The CDR3 nucleotides are TGTGCCAGCTCACCTCCGGACTCGGTAGCTGAAGCTTTCTTT.

The sample holds one count of this clone. The chain employs TRBV6-5 and TRBJ2-5; TRBD1 matches at 10 bases. There are 16 residues in the CDR3. V was clipped by 0 bases and J by 5 bases; unmatched bases: 6. CDR1 and CDR2 (germline): MNHEY, SVGAGI. CDR3 residues: CASSYSPGQGSETQYF. The CDR3 DNA follows: TGTGCCAGCAGTTACTCCCCGGGACAGGGGAGCGAGACCCAGTACTTC.

Concerning this clone itself: This sample includes further DNA sequences coding for the same CDR3. This chain links TRBV4-3 with TRBJ1-5, with D possibly TRBD1 on 6 matching bases. V gave up 0 bases and J gave up 4 bases, with 7 bases separating them. Germline CDR1 reads LGHNA; CDR2 reads YSLEER. This CDR3 is built from 14 residues. CDR3 bases: TGCGCCAGCAGCCAAGAGACAGGTAATCAGCCCCAGCATTTT. Protein product: CASSQETGNQPQHF.

This sequence joins TRBV5-1 and TRBJ2-2; a weak D match, TRBD1 (6 bases). The V end lost 5 bases, the J end lost 1 base, and 9 bases lay between the germline ends. Germline values: CDR1 SGHRS, CDR2 YFSETQ. The CDR3 is 14 residues long. DNA for the CDR3: TGCGCCAGCAGTGGGGGCAGGAACACCGGGGAGCTGTTTTTT. Protein product: CASSGGRNTGELFF.

V gene TRBV5-1 combines with J gene TRBJ2-3; no firm D call. Germline CDR1 is SGHRS and CDR2 is YFSETQ. V lost 4 bases and J 0 bases, leaving 9 bases between the germline ends. This CDR3 is built from 14 residues. As DNA, the CDR3 is TGCGCCAGCAGCGTCAAGACTAGCACAGATACGCAGTATTTT. Translation gives CASSVKTSTDTQYF.

This clone was picked up a small number of times. Other DNA sequences in this sample translate to the same CDR3. The rearrangement uses TRBV18 and TRBJ2-2; 7 bases map to TRBD1. The V gene end was trimmed by 3 bases and the J gene end by 2 bases; junction bases not matched to a gene: 3. From germline, CDR1 is KGHSH and CDR2 LQKENI. The CDR3 is 15 residues long. The CDR3 spells CASSPGQANTGELFF. In DNA, the CDR3 is TGTGCCAGCTCACCCGGACAGGCTAACACCGGGGAGCTGTTTTTT.

The chain recombines TRBV9 with TRBJ2-7, with D uncertain. This CDR3 is built from 14 residues. Germline CDR1 and CDR2: SGDLS and YYNGEE. V lost 0 bases and J lost 6, with 13 bases in between. The chain's CDR3 is CASSVDGIRAEQYF. CDR3 in DNA: TGTGCCAGCAGCGTAGACGGCATCCGTGCCGAGCAGTACTTC.

Note on this clone: This same CDR3 is encoded by further DNA sequences in the sample. The V gene is TRBV7-2, the J gene TRBJ1-5; 9 bases line up with TRBD1. The V gene's germline CDR1 is SGHTA and CDR2 FQGNSA. V trimming: 5 bases; J trimming: 7 bases; junction bases outside the gene matches: 6. The CDR3 contains 14 residues. The CDR3 sequence: CASSTRTGEQPQHF. The CDR3, as DNA: TGTGCCAGCAGCACCCGGACAGGGGAACAGCCCCAGCATTTT.

Ten or more counts support this clone. Additional DNA sequences in this sample encode the identical CDR3. This chain connects TRBV30 to TRBJ1-6; no firm D call. V shed 4 bases and J shed 5 bases, with 15 bases lying between them. This CDR3 comprises 15 residues. Germline V CDR1 and CDR2: GTSNPN, SVGIG (reference sequence). The CDR3 nucleotides read TGTGCCTGGACCGCCTGGAGTGCGAATAATTCACCCCTCCACTTT. This encodes CAWTAWSANNSPLHF.

The gene calls are TRBV30 and TRBJ2-5; D remains ambiguous. Germline CDR1 and CDR2: GTSNPN and SVGIG (reference sequence). The CDR3 is made up of 13 amino acids. V was pared by 2 bases and J by 0 bases, with 7 bases between. Here the CDR3 reads CAWSRSNQETQYF. CDR3 DNA sequence: TGTGCCTGGAGTAGGTCGAACCAAGAGACCCAGTACTTC.

This chain links TRBV6-5 with TRBJ1-2; D gene ambiguous. This CDR3 has 13 amino acids. The ends were cut back, 8 bases at V and 4 bases at J, with 14 bases in the middle. CDR1 is MNHEY and CDR2 is SVGAGI in the germline V gene. Written as DNA, the CDR3 is TGTGCCAGCGGGATAGGGAGGCTCTATGGCTACACCTTC. Protein product: CASGIGRLYGYTF.

The chain has TRBV18 and TRBJ2-7; TRBD1 aligns across 8 bases. The CDR3 extends over 14 amino acids. The V gene end was trimmed by 4 bases and the J gene end by 3 bases; junction bases not matched to a gene: 5. CDR1 and CDR2 from the germline V gene are KGHSH and LQKENI. The CDR3 DNA reads as TGTGCCAGCTCACGAGGACAGGGATACTACGAGCAGTACTTC. The encoded protein is CASSRGQGYYEQYF.

The chain uses TRBV2 and TRBJ2-7, with D maybe TRBD2 (5 bases). Germline V gene sequence: CDR1 SNHLY, CDR2 FYNNEI. The V end lost 10 bases, the J end lost 4 bases, and 11 bases lay between the germline ends. The CDR3 runs to 11 residues. Here the CDR3 DNA reads TGTGCCACCACAACGGGGTACGAGCAGTACTTC. The encoded protein is CATTTGYEQYF.

J is TRBJ1-1 and V is TRBV19, with D possibly TRBD1 on 5 matching bases. The CDR3 length is 16 residues. CDR1 is LNHDA, CDR2 SQIVND, per germline (reference sequence). The germline V and J ends were trimmed by 1 base and 2 bases, with 14 bases remaining between them. CDR3 in DNA: TGTGCCAGTAGTATAGGAACGGGGGGAGGAAACACTGAAGCTTTCTTT. It specifies CASSIGTGGGNTEAFF.

The rearrangement uses TRBV6-5 and TRBJ1-2, with D possibly matching TRBD1 (6 bases). In germline, CDR1 is MNHEY, CDR2 SVGAGI. The CDR3 extends over 14 amino acids. V lost 9 bases to trimming and J lost 0 bases, with 14 bases between them. The CDR3 DNA reads as TGTGCCAGTTCGGGGGGCCTCGCTAACTATGGCTACACCTTC. This encodes CASSGGLANYGYTF.

Only a few counts were recorded for this clone. The chain uses TRBV11-3 and TRBJ2-1; no definite D call. Germline-derived CDR1 and CDR2 are SGHNT and YENEEA. The CDR3 is 12 residues long. Trimming stripped 3 bases from V and 6 bases from J, with 6 bases between. CDR3: CASSLMGNEQFF. The DNA for the CDR3 is TGTGCCAGCAGCTTGATGGGCAATGAGCAGTTCTTC.

This chain links TRBV7-9 with TRBJ2-7; TRBD1 matches 9 bases. The CDR3 extends over 15 amino acids. Germline V gives CDR1 SEHNR, CDR2 FQNEAQ (reference sequence). The V gene end was trimmed by 4 bases and the J gene end by 5 bases; junction bases not matched to a gene: 9. The CDR3 loop reads CASSYGQGNFDEQYF. The CDR3 DNA reads TGTGCCAGCAGCTACGGACAGGGGAACTTTGACGAGCAGTACTTC.

This clone appeared once. The CDR3 bases are TGCGCCAGCAGCTTCGAAACCGGGACTAGCGGGGGAACGCAGTATTTT. It codes for CASSFETGTSGGTQYF. The chain combines TRBV5-1 with TRBJ2-3; 14 nucleotides match TRBD2. CDR1 SGHRS and CDR2 YFSETQ come from the germline V gene. V lost 2 bases and J lost 9; bases outside the gene matches: 8. The CDR3 contains 16 residues.

The chain links TRBV10-2 to TRBJ2-7; a weak D match, TRBD1 (8 bases). This CDR3 comprises 15 residues. Germline values: CDR1 WSHSY, CDR2 SAAADI. Trimming pared 5 bases from V and 3 bases from J, leaving 17 bases between. CDR3: CASSLTGGEVYEQYF. CDR3 DNA: TGCGCCAGCAGTCTTACAGGGGGGGAGGTCTACGAGCAGTACTTC.

This clone was seen a single time. V gene TRBV2 combines with J gene TRBJ1-3; D is ambiguous. The CDR3 is made up of 13 amino acids. Germline V CDR1 and CDR2: SNHLY, FYNNEI. Between the trimmed V and J ends, which lost 5 bases and 1 base, there was a span of 6 bases. Written as DNA, the CDR3 is TGTGCCAGCAGTCTAGAGTCTGGAAACACCATATATTTT. It is translated as CASSLESGNTIYF.

The chain is built from TRBV30 and TRBJ1-5; D is uncertain. V lost 6 bases, J lost 0 bases, and 9 bases lay in between. The CDR3 runs 13 residues. Germline V gives CDR1 GTSNPN, CDR2 SVGIG (reference sequence). In DNA, the CDR3 is TGTGCCTGCCAAAGGGATAGCAATCAGCCCCAGCATTTT. Translating it yields CACQRDSNQPQHF.

V is TRBV7-2 and J is TRBJ2-5, with a tentative D call TRBD2 (6 bases). The CDR3 runs to 15 residues. CDR1 SGHTA and CDR2 FQGNSA come from the germline V gene. The germline V and J ends were trimmed by 1 base and 2 bases, with 11 bases remaining between them. This CDR3 reads CASSLGPGVQETQYF. CDR3 coding DNA: TGTGCCAGCAGCTTAGGCCCGGGGGTACAAGAGACCCAGTACTTC.

With respect to this clone: At the DNA level, this CDR3 is encoded by other sequences in the same sample as well. This chain joins TRBV18 and TRBJ2-5; D remains ambiguous. This CDR3 comprises 13 residues. Trimming shortened V by 0 bases and J by 4 bases, and 6 bases separated the two germline ends. Germline loops: CDR1 KGHSH, CDR2 LQKENI. CDR3: CASSPPVGETQYF. In DNA form, the CDR3 reads TGTGCCAGCTCACCACCAGTTGGAGAGACCCAGTACTTC.